The rows below give T cell receptor beta chains drawn from one sample of a study of blood T cell repertoires in COVID-19. Assay: immunoSEQ multiplex PCR; the TCRdb copy retains only in-frame clones and omits some. The sample contains roughly 250,000 clones, roughly 88% of which appear only once. Input material: PBMCs or T cells enriched from blood (not recorded which). All receptors derive from a woman younger than 45 who had recovered from COVID-19. Each CDR3 is given without its conserved first and last residue. Each record gives: CDR3 protein, V gene.

CDR3 protein: ASSLRQGNGEQF
V gene: TRBV9

CDR3 protein: ASSIRGGPYQPQH
V gene: TRBV27

CDR3 protein: ASSLGSGGETQY
V gene: TRBV5-1

CDR3 protein: ASSTQGTNTEAF
V gene: TRBV19

CDR3 protein: ASSVDRGTEAF
V gene: TRBV19

CDR3 protein: ATSRDRGLGSPLH
V gene: TRBV15

CDR3 protein: AISGGADTQY
V gene: TRBV10-3

CDR3 protein: ASSPVITTSGRPSEQF
V gene: TRBV18

CDR3 protein: ASRGGAVREGEAF
V gene: TRBV28

CDR3 protein: ASSLGRLAGAPGREQY
V gene: TRBV13

CDR3 protein: ASSKGTGASSGELF
V gene: TRBV7-7

CDR3 protein: ASGRLAGDYEQY
V gene: TRBV28

CDR3 protein: ASSAGANTEAF
V gene: TRBV6-4

CDR3 protein: ASSYAPGGADNEQF
V gene: TRBV11-2

CDR3 protein: ASSEPARVSGRANEQF
V gene: TRBV6-1

CDR3 protein: ASSVVLAGEYTDTQY
V gene: TRBV5-1

CDR3 protein: ASSLRVDDGYT
V gene: TRBV7-6

CDR3 protein: ASSVLAGGGYEQY
V gene: TRBV19

CDR3 protein: ATSGVGPGEQF
V gene: TRBV24-1

CDR3 protein: ASSPGLAGDTGELF
V gene: TRBV5-1

CDR3 protein: ASTPDRVFADTQY
V gene: TRBV5-1

CDR3 protein: ASSLSLAAYKETQY
V gene: TRBV5-6

CDR3 protein: SVEVGLANTGELF
V gene: TRBV29-1

CDR3 protein: ATSESGAGRETQY
V gene: TRBV15

CDR3 protein: ATGLAGGPETQY
V gene: TRBV24-1

CDR3 protein: ASSPGQFNEKLF
V gene: TRBV11-2

CDR3 protein: ASSQDPNQPQH
V gene: TRBV4-1

CDR3 protein: AWSVIGGGNTEAF
V gene: TRBV30

CDR3 protein: ASTVRTSSQSAVTVAQH
V gene: TRBV11-3

CDR3 protein: ASSQDHVGLYGYT
V gene: TRBV3-1/TRBV3-2

CDR3 protein: ASSPSGSGYEQY
V gene: TRBV11-3

CDR3 protein: ASSLQFEQY
V gene: TRBV28

CDR3 protein: ASSGPGDYEQY
V gene: TRBV27

CDR3 protein: ASSLAGTASPEAF
V gene: TRBV27

CDR3 protein: ASSVQNQPQH
V gene: TRBV7-2

CDR3 protein: AWSPASEKLF
V gene: TRBV30

CDR3 protein: ASSISGQLTSSYEQY
V gene: TRBV27

CDR3 protein: AISPTEQPQH
V gene: TRBV10-3

CDR3 protein: ASSRDRNTEAF
V gene: TRBV10-1

CDR3 protein: ASSLTVSTRELF
V gene: TRBV5-1